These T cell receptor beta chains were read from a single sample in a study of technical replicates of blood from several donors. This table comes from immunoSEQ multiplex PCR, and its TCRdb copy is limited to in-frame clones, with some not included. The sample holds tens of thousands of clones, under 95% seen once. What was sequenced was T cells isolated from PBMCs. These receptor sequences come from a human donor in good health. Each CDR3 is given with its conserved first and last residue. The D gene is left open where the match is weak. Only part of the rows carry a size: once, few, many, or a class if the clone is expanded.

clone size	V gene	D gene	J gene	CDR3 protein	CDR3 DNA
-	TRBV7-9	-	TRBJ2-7	CASSLTTSPYEQYF	TGTGCCAGCAGCTTAACTACCAGCCCCTACGAGCAGTACTTC
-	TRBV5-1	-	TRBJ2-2	CASSLAGGGELFF	TGCGCCAGCAGCTTGGCCGGGGGCGGGGAGCTGTTTTTT
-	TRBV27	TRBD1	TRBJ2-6	CASSITGQGVGANVLTF	TGTGCCAGCAGTATAACCGGACAGGGGGTTGGGGCCAACGTCCTGACTTTC
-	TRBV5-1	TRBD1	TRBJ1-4	CASSLRGQGEKLFF	TGCGCCAGCAGCTTGCGCGGACAGGGTGAAAAACTGTTTTTT
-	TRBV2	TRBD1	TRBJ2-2	CASRAGQGAGELFF	TGTGCCAGCAGAGCAGGACAGGGGGCCGGGGAGCTGTTTTTT
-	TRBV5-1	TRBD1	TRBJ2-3	CASSLGQGRTDTQYF	TGCGCCAGCAGCTTGGGACAGGGGAGAACAGATACGCAGTATTTT
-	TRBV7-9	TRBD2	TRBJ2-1	CASSLDSGRINEQFF	TGTGCCAGCAGCTTAGATAGCGGGCGAATCAATGAGCAGTTCTTC
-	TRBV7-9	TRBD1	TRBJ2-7	CASSQSDRDHEQYF	TGTGCCAGCAGCCAATCAGACAGGGACCACGAGCAGTACTTC
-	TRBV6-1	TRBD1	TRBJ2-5	CASSPTGGAETQYF	TGTGCCAGCAGCCCGACAGGGGGCGCGGAGACCCAGTACTTC
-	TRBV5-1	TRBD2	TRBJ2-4	CASSLTSGTSKVWYF	TGCGCCAGCAGCTTGACTAGCGGGACCTCCAAGGTATGGTACTTC
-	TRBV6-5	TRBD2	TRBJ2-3	CASSPTSGGGTQYF	TGTGCCAGCAGTCCGACTAGCGGGGGAGGGACGCAGTATTTT
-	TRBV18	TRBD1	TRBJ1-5	CASSRFGTADNQPQHF	TGTGCCAGCTCACGCTTCGGGACAGCCGATAATCAGCCCCAGCATTTT
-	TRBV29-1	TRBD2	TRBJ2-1	CSVYGLAGSNEQFF	TGCAGCGTTTACGGACTAGCGGGATCCAATGAGCAGTTCTTC
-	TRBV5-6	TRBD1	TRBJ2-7	CASSSGTGTYEQYF	TGTGCCAGCAGCTCGGGGACAGGGACCTACGAGCAGTACTTC
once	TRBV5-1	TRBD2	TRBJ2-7	CASSLGGRGGSYEQYF	TGCGCCAGCAGCCTGGGAGGGCGGGGTGGATCCTACGAGCAGTACTTC
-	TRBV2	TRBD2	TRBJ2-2	CASSDPASGGLGTGELFF	TGTGCCAGCAGTGACCCGGCTAGCGGGGGGCTCGGCACCGGGGAGCTGTTTTTT